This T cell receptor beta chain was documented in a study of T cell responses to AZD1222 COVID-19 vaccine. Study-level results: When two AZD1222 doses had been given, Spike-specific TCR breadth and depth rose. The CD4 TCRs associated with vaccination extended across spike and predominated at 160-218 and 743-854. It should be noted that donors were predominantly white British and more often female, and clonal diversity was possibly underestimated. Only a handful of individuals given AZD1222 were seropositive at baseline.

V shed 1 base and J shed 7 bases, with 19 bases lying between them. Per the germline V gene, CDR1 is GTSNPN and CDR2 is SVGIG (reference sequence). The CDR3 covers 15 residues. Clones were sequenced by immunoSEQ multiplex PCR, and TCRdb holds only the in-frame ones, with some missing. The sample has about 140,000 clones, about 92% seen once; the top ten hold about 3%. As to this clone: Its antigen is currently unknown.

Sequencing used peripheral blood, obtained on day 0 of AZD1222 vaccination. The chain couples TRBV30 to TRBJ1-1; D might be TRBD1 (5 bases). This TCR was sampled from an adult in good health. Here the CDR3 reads CAWSGRGRGLGEAFF. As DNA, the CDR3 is TGTGCCTGGAGTGGGAGGGGTAGGGGTTTGGGTGAAGCTTTCTTT.